Here is one TCR beta chain with its context. This entry comes from a study of blood T cell repertoires in COVID-19. Background on the study: The samples span acute and convalescent COVID-19 from the United States, Italy and Spain. Nucleic acid was either cDNA or gDNA, and it came from T cells, B-cell-depleted T cells, or PBMCs.

In the original workflow: By means of reference gene primer amplification, nucleated cell counts were estimated. The method was immunoSEQ multiplex PCR; TCRdb's version includes in-frame clones alone and lacks a portion of them. D and trimming were read from the DNA, whereas the V and J calls and clone size are those reported in that table. The repertoire consists of about 210,000 clones, with approximately 91% occurring once and the leading ten covering 4% to 5.5%. The V and J ends lost 0 bases and 0 bases respectively, with 7 bases between them. Germline CDR1 reads SGHTS; CDR2 reads YDEGEE. This CDR3 comprises 15 residues.

The chain employs TRBV5-8 and TRBJ1-3, with a weak D call TRBD1 (5 bases). The TCR sequence derives from a woman in her thirties or forties with acute or convalescent COVID-19. Material for sequencing was peripheral blood. CDR3 sequence reads: CASSLGTSSGNTIYF. For the CDR3, the DNA is TGTGCCAGCAGCTTGGGGACAAGCTCTGGAAACACCATATATTTT.